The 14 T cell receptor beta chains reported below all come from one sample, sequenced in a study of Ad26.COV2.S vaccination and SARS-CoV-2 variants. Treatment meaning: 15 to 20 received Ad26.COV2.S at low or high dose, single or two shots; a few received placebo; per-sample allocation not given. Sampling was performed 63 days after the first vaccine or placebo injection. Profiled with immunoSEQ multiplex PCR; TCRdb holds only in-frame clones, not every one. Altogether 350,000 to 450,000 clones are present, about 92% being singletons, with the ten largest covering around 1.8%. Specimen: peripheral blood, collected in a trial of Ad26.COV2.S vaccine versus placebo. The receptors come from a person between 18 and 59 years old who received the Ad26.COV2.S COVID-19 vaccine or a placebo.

CDR3 in DNA: TGTGCCAGCAGGCCAATAGGGGGCGGAAACACTGAAGCTTTCTTT. It specifies CASRPIGGGNTEAFF. The V and J genes are TRBV6-5 and TRBJ1-1; 7 nucleotides align to TRBD1. In germline, CDR1 is MNHEY, CDR2 SVGAGI. The CDR3 has 15 residues. V lost 6 bases, J lost 2 bases, and 9 bases stayed unmatched.

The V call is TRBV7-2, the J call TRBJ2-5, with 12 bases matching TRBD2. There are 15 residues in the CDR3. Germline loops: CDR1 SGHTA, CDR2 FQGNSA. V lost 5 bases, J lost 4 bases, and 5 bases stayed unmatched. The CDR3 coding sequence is TGTGCCAGCAGCCTAACTAGCGGGGGGATAGAGACCCAGTACTTC. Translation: CASSLTSGGIETQYF.

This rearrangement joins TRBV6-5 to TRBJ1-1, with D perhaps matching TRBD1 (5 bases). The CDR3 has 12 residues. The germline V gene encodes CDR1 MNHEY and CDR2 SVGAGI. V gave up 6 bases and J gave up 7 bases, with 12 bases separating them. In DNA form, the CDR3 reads TGTGCCAGCAGACCGGGGGGTGATGAAGCTTTCTTT. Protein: CASRPGGDEAFF.

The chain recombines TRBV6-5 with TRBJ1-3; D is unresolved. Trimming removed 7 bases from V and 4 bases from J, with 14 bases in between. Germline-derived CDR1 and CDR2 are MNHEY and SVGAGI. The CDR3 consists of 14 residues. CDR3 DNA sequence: TGTGCCAGCAACACGGCGGGCTCAGGAAACACCATATATTTT. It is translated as CASNTAGSGNTIYF.

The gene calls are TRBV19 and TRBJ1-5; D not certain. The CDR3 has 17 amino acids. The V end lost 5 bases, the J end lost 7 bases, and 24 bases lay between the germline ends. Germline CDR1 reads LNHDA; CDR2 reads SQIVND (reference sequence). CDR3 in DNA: TGTGCCAGTAGTTCGTCGCCCTTAGAAGGCGGCCGCCAGCCCCAGCATTTT. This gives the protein CASSSSPLEGGRQPQHF.

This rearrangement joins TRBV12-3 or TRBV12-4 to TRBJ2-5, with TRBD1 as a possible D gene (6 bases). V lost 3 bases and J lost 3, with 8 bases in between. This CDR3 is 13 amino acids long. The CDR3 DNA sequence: TGTGCCAGCAGTTTTACAGGGAAAGAGACCCAGTACTTC. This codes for CASSFTGKETQYF.

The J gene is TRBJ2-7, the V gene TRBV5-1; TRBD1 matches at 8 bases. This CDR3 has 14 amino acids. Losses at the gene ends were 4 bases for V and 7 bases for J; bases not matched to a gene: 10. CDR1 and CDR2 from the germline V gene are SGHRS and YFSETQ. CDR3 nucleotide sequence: TGCGCCAGCAGCGTGACGGGACAGGCTTCGGAGCAGTACTTC. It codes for CASSVTGQASEQYF.

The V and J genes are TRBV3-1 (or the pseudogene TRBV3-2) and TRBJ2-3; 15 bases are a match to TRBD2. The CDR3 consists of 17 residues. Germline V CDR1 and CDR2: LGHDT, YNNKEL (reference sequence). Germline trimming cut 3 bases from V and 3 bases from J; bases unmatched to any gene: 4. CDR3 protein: CASSQGLAGGFTDTQYF. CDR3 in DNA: TGTGCCAGCAGCCAGGGACTAGCGGGGGGATTTACAGATACGCAGTATTTT.

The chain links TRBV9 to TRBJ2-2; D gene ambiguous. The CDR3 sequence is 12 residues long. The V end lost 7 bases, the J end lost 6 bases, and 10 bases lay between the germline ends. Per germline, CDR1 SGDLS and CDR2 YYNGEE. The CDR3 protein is CASGPHPGELFF. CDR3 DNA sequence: TGTGCCAGCGGGCCTCACCCCGGGGAGCTGTTTTTT.

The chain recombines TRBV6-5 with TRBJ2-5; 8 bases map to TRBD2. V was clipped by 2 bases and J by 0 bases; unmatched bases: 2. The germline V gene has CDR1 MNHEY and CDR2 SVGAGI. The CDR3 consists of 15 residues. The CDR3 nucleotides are TGTGCCAGCAGTTACGCGGGGGGTCACCAAGAGACCCAGTACTTC. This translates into CASSYAGGHQETQYF.

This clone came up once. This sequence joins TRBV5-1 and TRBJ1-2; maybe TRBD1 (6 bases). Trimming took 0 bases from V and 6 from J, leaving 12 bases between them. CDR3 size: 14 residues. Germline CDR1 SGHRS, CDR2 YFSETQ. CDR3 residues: CASSLAITGNGYTF. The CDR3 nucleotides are TGCGCCAGCAGCTTGGCCATAACAGGGAATGGCTACACCTTC. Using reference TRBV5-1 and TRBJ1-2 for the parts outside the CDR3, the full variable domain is KAGVTQTPRYLIKTRGQQVTLSCSPISGHRSVSWYQQTPGQGLQFLFEYFSETQRNKGNFPGRFSGRQFSNSRSEMNVSTLELGDSALYLCASSLAITGNGYTFGSGTRLTVV.

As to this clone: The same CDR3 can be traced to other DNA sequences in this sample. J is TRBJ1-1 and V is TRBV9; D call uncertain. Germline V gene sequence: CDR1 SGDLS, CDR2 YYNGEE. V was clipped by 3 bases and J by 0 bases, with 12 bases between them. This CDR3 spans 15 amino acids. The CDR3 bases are TGTGCCAGCAGCGCACACTCTGAGCTGAACACTGAAGCTTTCTTT. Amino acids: CASSAHSELNTEAFF.

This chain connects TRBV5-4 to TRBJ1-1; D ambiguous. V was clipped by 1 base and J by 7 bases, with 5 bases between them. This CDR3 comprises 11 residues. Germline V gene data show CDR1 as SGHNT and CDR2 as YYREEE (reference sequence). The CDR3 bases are TGTGCCAGCAGCTTGTCGGGTGAAGCTTTCTTT. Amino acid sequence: CASSLSGEAFF.

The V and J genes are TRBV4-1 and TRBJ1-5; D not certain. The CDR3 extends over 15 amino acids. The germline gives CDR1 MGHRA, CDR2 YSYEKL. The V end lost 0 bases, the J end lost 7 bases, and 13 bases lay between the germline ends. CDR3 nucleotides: TGCGCCAGCAGCCAAGAATCGTGGGCCGCCCAGCCCCAGCATTTT. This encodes CASSQESWAAQPQHF.